This T cell receptor beta chain was recorded in a study of shared clonotypes between healthy human individuals. Naivety among CD8 cells was defined by CD45RO negativity and positive CCR7 selection, thereby excluding terminally differentiated effector memory CD45RA+ cells. TCRdb's table, derived via immunoSEQ multiplex PCR, lists solely in-frame clones and lacks some. Among 1.5 million to 2.5 million clones listed, less than 95% were seen once. This clone was seen a single time. What it binds is unknown. Study outcomes and limitations: Sampling involved blood alone; tissue repertoires likely differ.

The specimen sequenced was naive CD8+ T cells sorted from blood. The sequence was obtained from a man younger than 35 in good health.

The CDR3 spells CASSEVWTGGSNTEAFF. The CDR3 region has the DNA TGTGCCAGCAGTGAAGTGTGGACAGGGGGATCGAACACTGAAGCTTTCTTT. The rearrangement uses TRBV6-1 and TRBJ1-1; 10 nucleotides match TRBD1. CDR3 length equals 17 residues. V gave up 1 base and J gave up 1 base; unmatched junction bases: 6. Per the germline V gene, CDR1 is MNHNS and CDR2 is SASEGT.